The 31 T cell receptor beta chains in this list originate from one sample, sequenced in a study of blood T cell repertoires in COVID-19. Assay: immunoSEQ multiplex PCR; the TCRdb copy retains only in-frame clones and omits some. The table has 200,000 to 250,000 clones, about 85% seen once. The sequencing sample was made of PBMCs or T cells enriched from blood (not recorded which). The receptor source for this set is a man aged 25-45 years who had recovered from COVID-19.

The CDR3 DNA reads TGTGCCAGTAGAGGGGCAGATACGCAGTATTTT. Protein: CASRGADTQYF. The chain recombines TRBV19 with TRBJ2-3; a possible D gene is TRBD1 (5 bases). Germline V gene lookup returns CDR1 LNHDA and CDR2 SQIVND (reference sequence). V lost 6 bases and J lost 4, with 5 bases in between. The CDR3 sequence is 11 residues long.

The chain couples TRBV29-1 to TRBJ1-1; TRBD1 matches 9 bases. J gave up 3 bases and V 8 bases, and 4 bases lay outside the gene matches. Germline V gene lookup returns CDR1 SQVTM and CDR2 ANQGSEA. This CDR3 region has 12 residues. The CDR3 sequence is CSSRQGDTEAFF. The CDR3 DNA reads as TGCAGCTCCAGACAGGGGGACACTGAAGCTTTCTTT. The full variable domain, completed using reference TRBV29-1 and TRBJ1-1, is SAVISQKPSRDICQRGTSLTIQCQVDSQVTMMFWYRQQPGQSLTLIATANQGSEATYESGFVIDKFPISRPNLTFSTLTVSNMSPEDSSIYLCSSRQGDTEAFFGQGTRLTVV.

The chain employs TRBV19 and TRBJ1-4; D call uncertain. V lost 5 bases, J lost 3 bases, and 13 bases lay in between. Looked up from germline, CDR1 is LNHDA and CDR2 is SQIVND (reference sequence). This CDR3 is 15 amino acids long. CDR3 DNA sequence: TGTGCCAGTAGTGGTCACGGGAGGCCTAATGAAAAACTGTTTTTT. It specifies CASSGHGRPNEKLFF.

The V gene is TRBV11-3, the J gene TRBJ2-1; no definite D call. The CDR3 runs to 13 residues. Germline values: CDR1 SGHNT, CDR2 YENEEA. Trimming removed 4 bases at V and 9 bases at J, with 13 bases between. The CDR3 spells CASSSAPSTEQFF. CDR3 nucleotides: TGTGCCAGCAGCTCAGCGCCGTCCACTGAGCAGTTCTTC.

The J gene is TRBJ2-2, the V gene TRBV5-1; the match to TRBD1 covers 7 bases. Germline CDR1 and CDR2: SGHRS and YFSETQ. CDR3 length equals 17 residues. V dropped 4 bases and J dropped 2; count of bases not matched to a gene: 11. DNA of the CDR3: TGCGCCAGCAGCAGGCCCGGGGACAGACGTAACACCGGGGAGCTGTTTTTT. Its protein product is CASSRPGDRRNTGELFF.

By share of the sample, this clone is medium-sized. V usage is TRBV28 and J usage is TRBJ2-7, with 8 positions matching TRBD2. CDR1 MDHEN and CDR2 SYDVKM come from the germline V gene. V was pared by 6 bases and J by 5 bases, with 9 bases of the junction left unmatched. The CDR3 has 14 amino acids. CDR3 amino acids: CASSSSGGLNEQYF. DNA of the CDR3: TGTGCCAGCAGCTCGTCGGGGGGGCTTAACGAGCAGTACTTC.

The V and J genes are TRBV4-2 and TRBJ1-3, with D possibly being TRBD1 (6 bases). The CDR3 has 18 residues. Trimming took off 0 bases at V and 3 bases at J, with 18 bases between the two ends. Germline V gene data show CDR1 as LGHNA and CDR2 as YNFKEQ. The chain's CDR3 is CASSQEAVQGTSGNTIYF. CDR3 DNA sequence: TGTGCCAGCAGCCAAGAGGCCGTACAGGGTACGAGTGGAAACACCATATATTTT.

V usage is TRBV29-1 and J usage is TRBJ2-3, with 7 bases matching TRBD1. The CDR3 covers 20 residues. Losses at the gene ends were 6 bases for V and 2 bases for J; bases not matched to a gene: 26. The V gene's germline CDR1 is SQVTM and CDR2 ANQGSEA. The CDR3 protein is CSVSSFDRDSVPYYTDTQYF. The CDR3 DNA is TGCAGCGTCAGCTCCTTTGACAGGGATAGCGTCCCTTACTACACAGATACGCAGTATTTT.

This clone was counted a few times. This chain uses TRBV2 with TRBJ2-5; 8 bases align to TRBD1. V was clipped by 6 bases and J by 3 bases; unmatched bases: 6. This CDR3 has 14 residues. Germline-derived CDR1 and CDR2 are SNHLY and FYNNEI. As DNA, the CDR3 is TGTGCCAGCAGCCGTATGACAGGGGAAGAGACCCAGTACTTC. This encodes CASSRMTGEETQYF.

The chain is built from TRBV28 and TRBJ1-1; no definite D call. The V and J ends lost 2 bases and 7 bases respectively, with 11 bases between them. The CDR3 runs 13 residues. Germline V lookup: CDR1 MDHEN, CDR2 SYDVKM. CDR3 in amino acids: CASSLGGVGEAFF. CDR3 nucleotide sequence: TGTGCCAGCAGTTTAGGCGGGGTCGGTGAAGCTTTCTTT.

The chain couples TRBV29-1 to TRBJ2-7, with TRBD1 matching 7 bases. The junction had 13 bases not matched to a gene; V was cut back by 4 bases and J by 4 bases. In germline, CDR1 is SQVTM, CDR2 ANQGSEA. The CDR3 has 15 amino acids. CDR3 in DNA: TGCAGCGTTGGACAGGGTCCAATAGGGGGTTACGAGCAGTACTTC. Its translation: CSVGQGPIGGYEQYF.

The chain combines TRBV6-2 or TRBV6-3 with TRBJ2-7, with D perhaps TRBD2 (6 bases). CDR1 and CDR2 (germline): MNHEY, SVGEGT. V was shortened by 2 bases and J by 3 bases, with 14 bases between the two germline ends. The CDR3 sequence is 15 residues long. For the CDR3, the DNA is TGTGCCAGCAGTTACCTGGCCGGGGGTGGCTACGAGCAGTACTTC. Translating gives CASSYLAGGGYEQYF.

The CDR3 sequence is CASTLTGSPYQPQHF. In DNA, the CDR3 is TGTGCCAGTACCCTGACAGGCTCTCCCTATCAGCCCCAGCATTTT. The J gene is TRBJ1-5, the V gene TRBV19; the D gene is possibly TRBD1 (6 bases). Germline V gene sequence: CDR1 LNHDA, CDR2 SQIVND (reference sequence). V was pared by 7 bases and J by 5 bases, with 18 bases between. This CDR3 has 15 residues.

The V call is TRBV30, the J call TRBJ1-5; D call uncertain. V was trimmed by 5 bases and J by 4 bases, leaving 18 bases between them. Germline loops: CDR1 GTSNPN, CDR2 SVGIG (reference sequence). The CDR3 consists of 15 residues. The DNA of the CDR3 is TGTGCCTGGGGTCCTTATGGCAGGCTTAATCAGCCCCAGCATTTT. This translates into CAWGPYGRLNQPQHF.

A single count supports this clone. The chain joins TRBV16 to TRBJ1-5; tentatively, D is TRBD1 (5 bases). Per germline, CDR1 KGHSY and CDR2 FQNENV. CDR3 length: 16 residues. V was trimmed by 4 bases and J by 7 bases, leaving 20 bases between them. CDR3 in amino acids: CASSLRQGAMGQPQHF. In DNA form, the CDR3 reads TGTGCCAGCAGCCTCAGGCAGGGTGCAATGGGGCAGCCCCAGCATTTT.

This chain links TRBV12-3 or TRBV12-4 with TRBJ2-3; no clear D. This CDR3 comprises 13 residues. V gave up 6 bases and J gave up 6 bases, with 13 bases separating them. CDR3 DNA sequence: TGTGCCAGCAGACCCCCCTTAGCCGATACGCAGTATTTT. It yields the protein CASRPPLADTQYF.

This clone came up a few times. The genes are TRBV19 and TRBJ2-7; 7 bases match TRBD1. Germline V lookup: CDR1 LNHDA, CDR2 SQIVND (reference sequence). The CDR3 covers 14 residues. With 3 bases clipped from V and 6 bases from J, the junction kept 8 bases outside the gene matches. CDR3 bases: TGTGCCAGTAGTATCGATACAGGGGCAGTCGAGCAGTACTTC. It specifies CASSIDTGAVEQYF.

The rearrangement uses TRBV3-1 (or the pseudogene TRBV3-2) and TRBJ2-7; the match to TRBD2 covers 13 bases. This CDR3 has 15 amino acids. V lost 2 bases, J lost 6 bases, and 4 bases stayed unmatched. The germline CDR1 and CDR2 sequences are LGHDT and YNNKEL (reference sequence). CDR3 nucleotides: TGTGCCAGCAGCCAAAGGACTAGCGGGAGTAGCGAGCAGTACTTC. Translating gives CASSQRTSGSSEQYF.

The rearrangement joins TRBV5-1 to TRBJ1-2; 9 nucleotides match TRBD1. Germline V gives CDR1 SGHRS, CDR2 YFSETQ. V lost 2 bases to trimming and J lost 8 bases; unmatched junction nucleotides: 7. The CDR3 spans 14 residues. CDR3 in amino acids: CASSFAGTGSGYTF. CDR3 sequence (DNA): TGCGCCAGCAGCTTCGCCGGGACAGGGAGCGGCTACACCTTC. Filled out from reference TRBV5-1 and TRBJ1-2, the complete variable domain reads KAGVTQTPRYLIKTRGQQVTLSCSPISGHRSVSWYQQTPGQGLQFLFEYFSETQRNKGNFPGRFSGRQFSNSRSEMNVSTLELGDSALYLCASSFAGTGSGYTFGSGTRLTVV.

This clone was counted only a few times. J is TRBJ1-1 and V is TRBV10-3; D perhaps matches TRBD1 (5 bases). The germline gives CDR1 ENHRY, CDR2 SYGVKD. V was cut by 10 bases and J by 1 base, with 10 bases left in between. CDR3 length: 12 residues. The CDR3 coding sequence is TGTGCCACCCAGGGCCCGAACACTGAAGCTTTCTTT. This gives the protein CATQGPNTEAFF.

The chain uses TRBV6-5 and TRBJ1-2, with 10 nucleotides matching TRBD1. The CDR3 has 13 amino acids. The germline CDR1 and CDR2 sequences are MNHEY and SVGAGI. V gave up 6 bases and J gave up 7 bases; unmatched junction bases: 5. CDR3 bases: TGTGCCAGCAGAGCCGGGACAGGGGTTGGCTACACCTTC. Translated, it gives CASRAGTGVGYTF.

The chain has TRBV7-2 and TRBJ1-2; D may be TRBD1 (6 bases). This CDR3 is 15 amino acids long. Germline V gives CDR1 SGHTA, CDR2 FQGNSA. Deletions cut 5 bases from V and 4 bases from J, with 17 bases between. CDR3 loop: CASSPGTGTTYGYTF. The CDR3 DNA sequence: TGTGCCAGCAGCCCAGGTACAGGGACGACCTATGGCTACACCTTC.

The sample holds one count of this clone. The V gene is TRBV6-6, the J gene TRBJ2-5; 11 bases are a match to TRBD2. Germline CDR1 is MNHNY and CDR2 is SVGAGI (reference sequence). Trimming at V came to 6 bases and at J to 3 bases, leaving 9 bases not matched to a gene. The CDR3 loop spans 16 amino acids. CDR3 sequence: CASRHSGRVEKETQYF. As DNA, the CDR3 is TGTGCCAGCAGACATAGCGGGAGGGTCGAGAAAGAGACCCAGTACTTC.

The chain employs TRBV5-1 and TRBJ2-1; unclear D gene. The CDR3 is 11 amino acids. Germline V gives CDR1 SGHRS, CDR2 YFSETQ. With 2 bases removed from V and 7 bases from J, the gap between germline ends came to 4 bases. CDR3 protein: CASSFMNEQFF. The DNA of the CDR3 is TGCGCCAGCAGCTTTATGAATGAGCAGTTCTTC.

This clone was seen a handful of times. V usage is TRBV25-1 and J usage is TRBJ2-7; perhaps TRBD2 as D (6 bases). The CDR3 contains 14 residues. Trimming cost V 5 bases and J 2 bases, with 13 bases left between them. The germline CDR1 and CDR2 sequences are MGHDK and SYGVNS. DNA for the CDR3: TGTGCCAGCAGTACCAGCGGGTTACCCTACGAGCAGTACTTC. Translated: CASSTSGLPYEQYF.

This rearrangement joins TRBV2 to TRBJ1-5, with D tentatively TRBD1 (6 bases). Germline assignment: CDR1 SNHLY and CDR2 FYNNEI. Deletions cut 4 bases from V and 7 bases from J, with 14 bases between. The CDR3 is 14 amino acids. Here the CDR3 DNA reads TGTGCCAGCAGTGGGGCAGGGGACGTGCAGCCCCAGCATTTT. Translating gives CASSGAGDVQPQHF.

V is TRBV6-5 and J is TRBJ1-1; D gene ambiguous. The V gene's germline CDR1 is MNHEY and CDR2 SVGAGI. Deletions cut 5 bases from V and 9 bases from J, with 16 bases between. This CDR3 is 13 amino acids long. Written as DNA, the CDR3 is TGTGCCAGCAGTACCGGGTCAGCGAGACAAGCTTTCTTT. Translating it yields CASSTGSARQAFF.

The table lists this clone with a few counts. CDR3 sequence: CASSLWGRAGELFF. The CDR3 DNA reads as TGTGCCAGCAGTTTATGGGGCCGAGCCGGGGAGCTGTTTTTT. The chain uses TRBV28 and TRBJ2-2; D is unresolved. Germline CDR1 MDHEN, CDR2 SYDVKM. The germline V and J ends were trimmed by 0 bases and 6 bases, with 8 bases remaining between them. The CDR3 is 14 residues long.

This sequence joins TRBV2 and TRBJ1-5, with D possibly being TRBD1 (5 bases). CDR3 length: 13 amino acids. In germline, CDR1 is SNHLY, CDR2 FYNNEI. The V end lost 5 bases, the J end lost 6 bases, and 11 bases lay between the germline ends. CDR3 in amino acids: CASSPGGAQPQHF. The CDR3 DNA is TGTGCCAGCAGTCCCGGGGGAGCTCAGCCCCAGCATTTT.

The rearrangement joins TRBV18 to TRBJ2-3, with 10 bases identical to TRBD2. J gave up 1 base and V 1 base, and 8 bases lay outside the gene matches. CDR1 is KGHSH and CDR2 is LQKENI in the germline V gene. The CDR3 is 18 amino acids. The CDR3 here is CASSPLGTGLAGTDTQYF. Here the CDR3 DNA reads TGTGCCAGCTCACCACTAGGCACTGGACTAGCGGGCACAGATACGCAGTATTTT. The full variable domain, rest sourced from reference TRBV18 and TRBJ2-3, is NAGVMQNPRHLVRRRGQEARLRCSPMKGHSHVYWYRQLPEEGLKFMVYLQKENIIDESGMPKERFSAEFPKEGPSILRIQQVVRGDSAAYFCASSPLGTGLAGTDTQYFGPGTRLTVL.

The chain carries TRBV28 and TRBJ1-1; D is perhaps TRBD1 (6 bases). The germline V and J ends were trimmed by 10 bases and 10 bases, with 22 bases remaining between them. CDR3 length: 13 amino acids. CDR1 and CDR2 (germline): MDHEN, SYDVKM. CDR3: CATKGTGGLGAFF. CDR3 nucleotide sequence: TGTGCCACCAAGGGAACCGGGGGGCTGGGAGCTTTCTTT.